The next 11 T cell receptor beta chains were all read from a single sample in a study of CD8 T cells in ankylosing spondylitis. Each CDR3 protein is one row after TCRdb ran MiXCR on the 5' RACE reads. The sample lists about 220,000 distinct CDR3 sequences; roughly 6.6% were seen once. No antigens are known for them. General study results and limits: One TCR beta motif, made up of several highly homologous variants, appeared characteristic of ankylosing spondylitis blood.

Sample: blood, either unsorted or a sorted T cell fraction (not recorded which). The receptors were gathered from a male donor with ankylosing spondylitis.

This clonotype was seen a handful of times. The J gene is TRBJ2-7, the V gene TRBV12-3 or TRBV12-4; 8 bases match TRBD1. The V segment lost 0 bases and the J segment 5 bases; nucleotides outside the gene matches: 3. There are 14 residues in the CDR3. CDR3 amino acids: CASSLAHRGNEQYF. Written as DNA, the CDR3 is TGTGCCAGCAGTTTAGCGCACAGGGGGAACGAGCAGTACTTC.

This clonotype was observed at least ten times. The chain uses TRBV20-1 and TRBJ1-1; 7 bases are a match to TRBD1. V dropped 0 bases and J dropped 4; count of bases not matched to a gene: 8. The CDR3 consists of 15 residues. Germline V lookup: CDR1 DFQATT, CDR2 SNEGSKA (reference sequence). In nucleotides, the CDR3 is TGCAGTGCTAGAGATCTCAACAGGGGTGGCACTGAAGCTTTCTTT. Translated, it gives CSARDLNRGGTEAFF.

This clonotype was seen ten or more times. The V call is TRBV5-1, the J call TRBJ2-2; tentatively, D is TRBD1 (6 bases). The V gene's germline CDR1 is SGHRS and CDR2 YFSETQ. Trimming left V 2 bases short and J 5 bases short, with 7 bases between. The CDR3 consists of 13 residues. The CDR3 protein is CASSLDRTGELFF. The CDR3 coding sequence is TGCGCCAGCAGCTTAGACAGGACCGGGGAGCTGTTTTTT.

The table lists this clonotype with a count of one. A clone one base away is much larger, so this may be a read error. The CDR3 does not end in the conserved phenylalanine or tryptophan, so this is likely a read error. The chain employs TRBV20-1 and TRBJ1-4; D unresolved. The CDR3 runs to 14 residues. V was clipped by 5 bases and J by 5 bases, with 15 bases between them. CDR1 and CDR2 (germline): DFQATT, SNEGSKA (reference sequence). CDR3 in DNA: TGCAGTGCTCGTTGGACGGGTCGGAATGAAAAACTGTTTATT. Its protein product is CSARWTGRNEKLFI.

This clonotype has more than one count but fewer than ten. The chain links TRBV6-1 to TRBJ2-1; D not certain. The CDR3 is made up of 14 amino acids. The V gene's germline CDR1 is MNHNS and CDR2 SASEGT. Between the trimmed V and J ends, which lost 7 bases and 0 bases, there was a span of 10 bases. The CDR3 is CASTSGRSYNEQFF. The CDR3 coding sequence is TGTGCCAGCACCTCCGGCCGCTCCTACAATGAGCAGTTCTTC.

The chain joins TRBV11-2 to TRBJ2-2; D unclear. Per the germline V gene, CDR1 is SGHAT and CDR2 is FQNNGV. The CDR3 length is 14 residues. V lost 11 bases and J 0 bases, leaving 13 bases between the germline ends. The CDR3 bases are TGTGCCGTTCCTTCTTGGGCGAACACCGGGGAGCTGTTTTTT. This codes for CAVPSWANTGELFF. The full variable domain, its missing parts supplied by reference TRBV11-2 and TRBJ2-2, is EAGVAQSPRYKIIEKRQSVAFWCNPISGHATLYWYQQILGQGPKLLIQFQNNGVVDDSQLPKDRFSAERLKGVDSTLKIQPAKLEDSAVYLCAVPSWANTGELFFGEGSRLTVL.

In its sample, this clonotype was seen many times. This chain joins TRBV27 and TRBJ2-1; 7 nucleotides align to TRBD1. Germline CDR1 reads MNHEY; CDR2 reads SMNVEV (reference sequence). V lost 8 bases, J lost 7 bases, and 11 bases stayed unmatched. This CDR3 region has 14 residues. CDR3 sequence (DNA): TGTGCCAGCGCGGACAGGCAGGTTGGGAATGAGCAGTTCTTC. This codes for CASADRQVGNEQFF.

This clonotype was found many times. The chain links TRBV5-1 to TRBJ1-4, with D perhaps matching TRBD1 (6 bases). Trimming took 1 base from V and 8 from J, leaving 12 bases between them. Germline CDR1 SGHRS, CDR2 YFSETQ. The CDR3 spans 14 residues. This CDR3 reads CASSLKQGGEKLFF. The CDR3 nucleotides read TGCGCCAGCAGCTTGAAACAGGGAGGGGAAAAACTGTTTTTT.

This clonotype was recorded at least ten times. This rearrangement joins TRBV7-2 to TRBJ2-7; 8 bases are a match to TRBD2. The V segment lost 1 base and the J segment 6 bases; nucleotides outside the gene matches: 11. Germline-derived CDR1 and CDR2 are SGHTA and FQGNSA. This CDR3 is built from 16 residues. CDR3 sequence reads: CASSLEGAGGTAEQYF. For the CDR3, the DNA is TGTGCCAGCAGCTTAGAGGGTGCGGGAGGTACCGCCGAGCAGTACTTC.

J is TRBJ1-5 and V is TRBV6-1; TRBD1 agrees at 8 bases. The CDR3 is 15 amino acids. Trimming removed 9 bases from V and 2 bases from J; junction bases left unmatched: 9. Germline V lookup: CDR1 MNHNS, CDR2 SASEGT. CDR3 sequence reads: CASEQDRGRNQPQHF. The CDR3 DNA sequence: TGTGCCAGTGAACAAGACAGGGGTCGCAATCAGCCCCAGCATTTT.

This clonotype has ten or more counts. J is TRBJ1-1 and V is TRBV12-3 or TRBV12-4; D is undetermined. This CDR3 has 13 residues. Trimming cost V 6 bases and J 4 bases, with 12 bases left between them. In DNA form, the CDR3 reads TGTGCCAGCAGCCCCTTCCCGTTCACTGAAGCTTTCTTT. Its protein product is CASSPFPFTEAFF.